In this sample, the clone carrying this TCR beta chain turned up many times. Antigen specificity is unknown. Amplified TCR beta CDR3 regions came from RNA transcripts. The study used the HTBI primer set for a first-round RT-PCR of the TCR CDR3. TCRdb independently ran MiXCR on the multiplex PCR reads; one entry per CDR3 protein. Of around 300,000 distinct CDR3 sequences listed, 10% to 15% are singletons. Clinical symptoms, serum thyroxine and TRAb, thyroid ultrasound and orbital computed tomography were used for the diagnoses. This record comes from a study of T cells in Graves' hyperthyroidism and ophthalmopathy. Whole-study results and caveats: In blood, most of the thyroid clonotypes expanded above 0.001 were also present. Ophthalmopathy was predicted by the model a median of 6.5 months ahead of onset.

Trimming removed 5 bases from V and 4 bases from J; junction bases left unmatched: 8. Germline loops: CDR1 SGHAT, CDR2 FQNNGV. The CDR3 consists of 15 residues. This receptor was obtained from a woman in her 30s with Graves' hyperthyroidism that later progressed to Graves' ophthalmopathy. The sequenced sample consisted of blood. V is TRBV11-2 and J is TRBJ1-2; 9 bases agree with TRBD1. Here the CDR3 reads CASSTDRGGSYGYTF. CDR3 DNA: TGTGCCAGCAGCACGGACAGGGGAGGTAGCTATGGCTACACCTTC.